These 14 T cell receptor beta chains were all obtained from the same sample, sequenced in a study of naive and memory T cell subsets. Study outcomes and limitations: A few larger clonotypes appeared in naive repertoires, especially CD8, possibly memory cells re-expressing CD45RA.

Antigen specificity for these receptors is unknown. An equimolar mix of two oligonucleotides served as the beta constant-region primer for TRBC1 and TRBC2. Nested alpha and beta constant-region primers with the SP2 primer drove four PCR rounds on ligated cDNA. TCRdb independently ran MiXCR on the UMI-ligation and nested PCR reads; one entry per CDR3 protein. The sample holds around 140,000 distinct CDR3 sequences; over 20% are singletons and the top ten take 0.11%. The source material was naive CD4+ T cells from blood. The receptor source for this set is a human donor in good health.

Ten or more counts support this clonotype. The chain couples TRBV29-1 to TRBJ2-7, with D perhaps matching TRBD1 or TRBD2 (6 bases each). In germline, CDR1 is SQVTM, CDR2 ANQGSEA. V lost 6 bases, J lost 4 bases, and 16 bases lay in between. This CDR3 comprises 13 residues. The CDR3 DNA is TGCAGCGTAACCGGGACGGGGGCGTACGAGCAGTACTTC. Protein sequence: CSVTGTGAYEQYF.

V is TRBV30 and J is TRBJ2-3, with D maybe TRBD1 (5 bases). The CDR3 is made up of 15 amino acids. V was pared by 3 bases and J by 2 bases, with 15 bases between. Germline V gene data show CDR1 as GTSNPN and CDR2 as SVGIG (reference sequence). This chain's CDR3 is CAWRRTGQTTDTQYF. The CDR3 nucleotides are TGTGCCTGGAGAAGGACCGGACAAACCACAGATACGCAGTATTTT.

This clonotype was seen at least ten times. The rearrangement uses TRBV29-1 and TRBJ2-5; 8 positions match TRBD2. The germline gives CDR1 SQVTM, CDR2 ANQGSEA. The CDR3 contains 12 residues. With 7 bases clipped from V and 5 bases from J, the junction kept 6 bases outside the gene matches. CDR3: CSAGGVLETQYF. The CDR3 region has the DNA TGCAGCGCCGGGGGGGTCTTGGAGACCCAGTACTTC. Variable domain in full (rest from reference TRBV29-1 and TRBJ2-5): SAVISQKPSRDICQRGTSLTIQCQVDSQVTMMFWYRQQPGQSLTLIATANQGSEATYESGFVIDKFPISRPNLTFSTLTVSNMSPEDSSIYLCSAGGVLETQYFGPGTRLLVL.

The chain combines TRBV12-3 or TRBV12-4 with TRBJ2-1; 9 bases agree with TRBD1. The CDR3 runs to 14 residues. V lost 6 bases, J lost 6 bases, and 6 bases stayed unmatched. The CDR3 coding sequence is TGTGCCAGCAGAACGGGACAGGGAAGCAATGAGCAGTTCTTC. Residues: CASRTGQGSNEQFF.

The CDR3 nucleotides are TGTGCCAGCAGTTACTCTATGTATCTGAGTGGGACCCAGTACTTC. Translating gives CASSYSMYLSGTQYF. The chain joins TRBV6-5 to TRBJ2-5, with D unresolved. Between the trimmed V and J ends, which lost 0 bases and 7 bases, there was a span of 15 bases. The germline V gene has CDR1 MNHEY and CDR2 SVGAGI. This CDR3 has 15 amino acids.

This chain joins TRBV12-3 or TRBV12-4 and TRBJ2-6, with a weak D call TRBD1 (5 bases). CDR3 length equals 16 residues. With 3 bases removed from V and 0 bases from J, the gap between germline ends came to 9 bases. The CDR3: CASSLGRNSGANVLTF. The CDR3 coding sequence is TGTGCCAGCAGTTTGGGGCGGAACTCTGGGGCCAACGTCCTGACTTTC.

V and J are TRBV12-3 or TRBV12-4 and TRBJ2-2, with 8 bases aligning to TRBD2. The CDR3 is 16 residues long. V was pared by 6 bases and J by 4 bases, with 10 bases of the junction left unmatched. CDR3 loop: CASSLSGSGATGELFF. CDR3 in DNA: TGTGCCAGCAGCCTTAGTGGTAGCGGGGCCACCGGGGAGCTGTTTTTT.

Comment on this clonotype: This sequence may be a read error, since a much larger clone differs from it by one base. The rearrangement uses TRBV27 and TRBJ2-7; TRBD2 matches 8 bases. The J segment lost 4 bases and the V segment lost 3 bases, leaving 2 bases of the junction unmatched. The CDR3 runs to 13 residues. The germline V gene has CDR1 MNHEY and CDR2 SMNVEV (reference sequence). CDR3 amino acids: CASSFSGTYEQYF. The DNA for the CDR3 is TGTGCCAGCAGTTTTAGCGGGACATACGAGCAGTACTTC.

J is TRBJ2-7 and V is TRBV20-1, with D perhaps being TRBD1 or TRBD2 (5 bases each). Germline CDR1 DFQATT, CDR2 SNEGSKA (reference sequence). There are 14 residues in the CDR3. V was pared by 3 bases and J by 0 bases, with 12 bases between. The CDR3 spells CSARQTGRSYEQYF. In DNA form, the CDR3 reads TGCAGTGCTAGGCAGACGGGACGCTCCTACGAGCAGTACTTC.

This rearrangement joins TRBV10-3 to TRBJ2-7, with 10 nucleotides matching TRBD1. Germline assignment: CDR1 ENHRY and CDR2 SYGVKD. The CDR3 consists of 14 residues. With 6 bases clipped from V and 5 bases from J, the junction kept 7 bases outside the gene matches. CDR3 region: CAISPGQGSNEQYF. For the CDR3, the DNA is TGTGCCATCAGCCCGGGACAGGGGTCCAACGAGCAGTACTTC.

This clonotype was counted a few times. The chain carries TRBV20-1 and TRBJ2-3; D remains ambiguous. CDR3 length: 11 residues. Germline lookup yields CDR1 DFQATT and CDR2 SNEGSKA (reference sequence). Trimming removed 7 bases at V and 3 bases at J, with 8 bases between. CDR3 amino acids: CSELKTDTQYF. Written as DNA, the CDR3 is TGCAGTGAACTCAAAACAGATACGCAGTATTTT.

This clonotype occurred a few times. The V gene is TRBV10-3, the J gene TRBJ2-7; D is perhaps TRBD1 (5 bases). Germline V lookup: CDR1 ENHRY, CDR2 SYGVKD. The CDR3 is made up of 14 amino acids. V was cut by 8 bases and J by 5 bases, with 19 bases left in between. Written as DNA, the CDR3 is TGTGCCATCTCCCATGACAGCGCCAGGAACGAGCAGTACTTC. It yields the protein CAISHDSARNEQYF.

CDR3 sequence reads: CASRPYRGSGANVLTF. The CDR3 nucleotides are TGTGCCAGCAGGCCATACAGGGGCTCTGGGGCCAACGTCCTGACTTTC. This rearrangement joins TRBV6-1 to TRBJ2-6; 7 bases are shared with TRBD1. Per the germline V gene, CDR1 is MNHNS and CDR2 is SASEGT. The V and J ends lost 6 bases and 0 bases, in that order; junction bases with no gene match: 5. The CDR3 length is 16 residues.

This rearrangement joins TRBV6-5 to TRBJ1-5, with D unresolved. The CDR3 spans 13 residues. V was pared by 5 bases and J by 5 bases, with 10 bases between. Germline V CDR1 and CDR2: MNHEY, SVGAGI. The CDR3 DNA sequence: TGTGCCAGCAGTCGGACGGAGTATCAGCCCCAGCATTTT. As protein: CASSRTEYQPQHF.